This TCR beta chain was found in a study of identical twins. TCRdb fed the 5' RACE reads into MiXCR, producing one record per CDR3 protein. The table records hundreds of thousands of distinct CDR3 sequences, 21% of them present only once. Healthy Caucasians alone served as donors. Germline loops: CDR1 LGHNA, CDR2 YNFKEQ. V was cut by 0 bases and J by 3 bases, with 25 bases left in between. This CDR3 region has 20 residues. This sample also belongs to another study, concerning T cells expressing NK-cell markers. As that report states: All TCR beta repertoires analysed originated from sorted CD3+CD56+NKG2C+, CD3+CD56+NKG2C- and CD3+CD56-NKG2C+ T cells. For several experiments, T cell sorting was restricted to the alpha-beta TCR population by means of an anti-gamma-delta TCR antibody.

The V and J genes are TRBV4-2 and TRBJ2-3; D gene unclear. Sequenced sample: PBMCs. The clonotype comes from a woman aged 18-29 years in good health. The CDR3 sequence is CASSQDVAFFAPVVTDTQYF. CDR3 nucleotide sequence: TGTGCCAGCAGCCAAGATGTTGCCTTCTTCGCGCCAGTTGTGACAGATACGCAGTATTTT.